Presented here are 13 T cell receptor beta chains from one specimen sequenced in a study of cytomegalovirus exposure and HLA in healthy donors (dated by TCRdb to 2016 to 2017). Receptors were amplified or captured by the immunoSEQ multiplex PCR assay. For the multiplex PCR, a mixture combining 60 forward primers for TCR Vbeta segments and 13 reverse primers for TCR Jbeta segments was used. Imported from immuneACCESS, the table was reduced by TCRdb to in-frame sequences with V and J called. These copies leave out some clones; in studies compared against another copy, an unresolved V gene accounts for under half, and the cause of the remainder is not known. For this sample there are some 170,000 clones; about 80% appear just once. Of the sample, roughly 3.6% is held by the ten largest clones. Sequencing was carried out using PBMCs. The receptors come from a man between 25 and 39 years old in good health and CMV-seropositive.

This clone was recorded only once. The chain has TRBV10-3 and TRBJ1-2, with TRBD1 as a possible D gene (6 bases). Germline-derived CDR1 and CDR2 are ENHRY and SYGVKD. V shed 9 bases and J shed 4 bases, with 21 bases lying between them. This CDR3 is 15 amino acids long. The DNA of the CDR3 is TGTGCCATTGGTCAGGGGTCCACATCCTTCTATGGCTACACCTTC. Protein sequence: CAIGQGSTSFYGYTF.

This clone turned up a few times. The chain has TRBV7-9 and TRBJ1-1, with D unclear. The germline gives CDR1 SEHNR, CDR2 FQNEAQ (reference sequence). Trimming took 7 bases from V and 3 from J, leaving 15 bases between them. This CDR3 contains 14 residues. The CDR3 sequence: CASILGVGDTEAFF. The CDR3 DNA reads TGTGCCAGCATCCTGGGCGTCGGGGACACTGAAGCTTTCTTT.

The chain combines TRBV28 with TRBJ2-7; D possibly corresponds to TRBD2 (6 bases). CDR3 size: 14 residues. V was clipped by 6 bases and J by 2 bases, with 14 bases between them. CDR1 is MDHEN, CDR2 SYDVKM, per germline. The CDR3: CASRPPAGTYEQYF. As DNA, the CDR3 is TGTGCCAGCAGACCCCCGGCGGGAACCTACGAGCAGTACTTC.

V is TRBV11-2 and J is TRBJ2-5; 7 positions match TRBD1. The CDR3 extends over 14 amino acids. Germline values: CDR1 SGHAT, CDR2 FQNNGV. The J segment lost 5 bases and the V segment lost 5 bases, leaving 8 bases of the junction unmatched. CDR3 in amino acids: CASSHLTGLETQYF. The DNA of the CDR3 is TGTGCCAGCAGCCATTTGACAGGGTTGGAGACCCAGTACTTC.

The table lists this clone with a count of one. This chain links TRBV30 with TRBJ1-1; TRBD1 agrees at 9 bases. The CDR3 contains 15 residues. Germline V lookup: CDR1 GTSNPN, CDR2 SVGIG (reference sequence). The junction had 9 bases not matched to a gene; V was cut back by 2 bases and J by 5 bases. The CDR3 sequence is CAWSPTGTGWTEAFF. The DNA for the CDR3 is TGTGCCTGGAGTCCAACCGGGACAGGGTGGACTGAAGCTTTCTTT. The full variable domain, rest sourced from reference TRBV30 and TRBJ1-1, is SQTIHQWPATLVQPVGSPLSLECTVEGTSNPNLYWYRQAAGRGLQLLFYSVGIGQISSEVPQNLSASRPQDRQFILSSKKLLLSDSGFYLCAWSPTGTGWTEAFFGQGTRLTVV.

The chain has TRBV9 and TRBJ1-4; D might be TRBD1 (6 bases). V shed 2 bases and J shed 3 bases, with 8 bases lying between them. Germline values: CDR1 SGDLS, CDR2 YYNGEE. This CDR3 is 14 amino acids long. The CDR3 sequence: CASSVTGSNEKLFF. The CDR3 bases are TGTGCCAGCAGCGTTACAGGGTCTAATGAAAAACTGTTTTTT.

This chain connects TRBV6-5 to TRBJ2-7; 7 bases are shared with TRBD1. The CDR3 is made up of 13 amino acids. V dropped 4 bases and J dropped 2; count of bases not matched to a gene: 2. Germline V gene lookup returns CDR1 MNHEY and CDR2 SVGAGI. CDR3 region: CASSSDRTYEQYF. The DNA of the CDR3 is TGTGCCAGCAGTTCGGACAGGACCTACGAGCAGTACTTC.

V is TRBV6-5 and J is TRBJ2-7, with 10 positions matching TRBD2. CDR1 MNHEY and CDR2 SVGAGI come from the germline V gene. This CDR3 is 16 amino acids long. Trimming took 0 bases from V and 4 from J; bases not matched to a gene: 6. The CDR3 DNA reads as TGTGCCAGCAGTTACTCGAGAGCGGGGGGGAAGTACGAGCAGTACTTC. It yields the protein CASSYSRAGGKYEQYF.

CDR3: CASSVTGTTEAFF. The CDR3 DNA reads as TGTGCCAGCAGCGTTACAGGGACCACTGAAGCTTTCTTT. V and J are TRBV9 and TRBJ1-1; D may be TRBD1 (6 bases). Germline CDR1 reads SGDLS; CDR2 reads YYNGEE. CDR3 size: 13 residues. Trimming left V 2 bases short and J 4 bases short, with 9 bases between. Using reference TRBV9 and TRBJ1-1 for the parts outside the CDR3, the full variable domain is DSGVTQTPKHLITATGQRVTLRCSPRSGDLSVYWYQQSLDQGLQFLIQYYNGEERAKGNILERFSAQQFPDLHSELNLSSLELGDSALYFCASSVTGTTEAFFGQGTRLTVV.

V gene TRBV5-4 combines with J gene TRBJ2-6; D perhaps matches TRBD1 (5 bases). Germline loops: CDR1 SGHNT, CDR2 YYREEE (reference sequence). Trimming left V 6 bases short and J 2 bases short, with 15 bases between. This CDR3 has 16 residues. CDR3 loop: CASNSGSRAGANVLTF. CDR3 sequence (DNA): TGTGCCAGCAACTCTGGATCCAGGGCTGGGGCCAACGTCCTGACTTTC.

The rearrangement uses TRBV28 and TRBJ2-3; D remains ambiguous. The CDR3 totals 15 residues. Germline V CDR1 and CDR2: MDHEN, SYDVKM. Trimming pared 5 bases from V and 2 bases from J, leaving 14 bases between. CDR3 sequence (DNA): TGTGCCAGCAGTCCCAGACACATAACCACAGATACGCAGTATTTT. It is translated as CASSPRHITTDTQYF.

The chain employs TRBV5-1 and TRBJ2-2; D is unresolved. This CDR3 contains 16 residues. Germline assignment: CDR1 SGHRS and CDR2 YFSETQ. Trimming cost V 0 bases and J 8 bases, with 17 bases left between them. CDR3 amino acids: CASSLVATYDRGELFF. As DNA, the CDR3 is TGCGCCAGCAGCTTGGTCGCGACATACGATAGGGGGGAGCTGTTTTTT.

The rearrangement joins TRBV27 to TRBJ2-1, with 7 bases matching TRBD2. This CDR3 contains 12 residues. V shed 8 bases and J 2 bases; nucleotides not matched to a gene: 0. CDR1 and CDR2 (germline): MNHEY, SMNVEV (reference sequence). Here the CDR3 DNA reads TGTGCCAGCGGGGGGGCCTACAATGAGCAGTTCTTC. Its protein product is CASGGAYNEQFF.